These 10 T cell receptor beta chains came from one sample sequenced in a study of fetal regulatory T cell absence and autoimmunity. This table comes from immunoSEQ multiplex PCR, and its TCRdb copy is limited to in-frame clones, with some not included. Of just over 45,000 clones listed, just under 85% are singletons. Input material: cord blood. The receptors stem from a newborn boy with IPEX syndrome.

The chain uses TRBV4-3 and TRBJ1-2; D is unclear. There are 12 residues in the CDR3. The V gene lost 0 bases and the J gene lost 2 bases, with 1 base spanning the gap. Germline V CDR1 and CDR2: LGHNA, YSLEER. Here the CDR3 DNA reads TGCGCCAGCAGCCAAGACAACTATGGCTACACCTTC. This codes for CASSQDNYGYTF.

This clone was seen just once. The V gene is TRBV9, the J gene TRBJ2-1; TRBD2 aligns across 7 bases. The CDR3 has 16 residues. The germline V gene encodes CDR1 SGDLS and CDR2 YYNGEE. The J segment lost 3 bases and the V segment lost 0 bases, leaving 6 bases of the junction unmatched. This CDR3 reads CASSVAGTKNYNEQFF. CDR3 nucleotide sequence: TGTGCCAGCAGCGTAGCCGGGACTAAAAACTACAATGAGCAGTTCTTC. The entire variable domain, with the rest obtained from reference TRBV9 and TRBJ2-1, is as follows: DSGVTQTPKHLITATGQRVTLRCSPRSGDLSVYWYQQSLDQGLQFLIQYYNGEERAKGNILERFSAQQFPDLHSELNLSSLELGDSALYFCASSVAGTKNYNEQFFGPGTRLTVL.

The chain uses TRBV30 and TRBJ2-7; 8 bases match TRBD2. V trimming: 4 bases; J trimming: 5 bases; junction bases outside the gene matches: 4. In germline, CDR1 is GTSNPN, CDR2 SVGIG (reference sequence). The CDR3 sequence is 12 residues long. CDR3 coding DNA: TGTGCCTGGACCTCGGGGGGGCACGAGCAGTACTTC. It encodes CAWTSGGHEQYF.

This clone appeared once. The V and J genes are TRBV6-5 and TRBJ1-1, with a tentative D call TRBD1 (5 bases). Trimming removed 0 bases from V and 3 bases from J, with 11 bases in between. The germline gives CDR1 MNHEY, CDR2 SVGAGI. This CDR3 comprises 15 residues. For the CDR3, the DNA is TGTGCCAGCAGTTACTCGACGCAGGGAGACACTGAAGCTTTCTTT. Its translation is CASSYSTQGDTEAFF.

The chain is built from TRBV19 and TRBJ1-1, with TRBD1 as a possible D gene (6 bases). The CDR3 runs 15 residues. The V end was cut by 2 bases, the J end by 3 bases, with 13 bases between. CDR1 is LNHDA, CDR2 SQIVND, per germline (reference sequence). The CDR3, as DNA: TGTGCCAGTAGTATACGGCCGGACAGTTACACTGAAGCTTTCTTT. Encoded protein: CASSIRPDSYTEAFF.

The chain recombines TRBV6-4 with TRBJ1-2, with D unresolved. The CDR3 is 15 amino acids. V was shortened by 3 bases and J by 4 bases, with 15 bases between the two germline ends. From germline, CDR1 is MRHNA and CDR2 SNTAGT. Written as DNA, the CDR3 is TGTGCCAGCAGTGAATACCCCCGGAGTGGCTATGGCTACACCTTC. It specifies CASSEYPRSGYGYTF.

The CDR3: CASSQECGTDTQYF. The DNA of the CDR3 is TGTGCCAGCAGCCAAGAATGCGGGACAGATACGCAGTATTTT. V usage is TRBV4-2 and J usage is TRBJ2-3, with D tentatively TRBD2 (5 bases). Looked up from germline, CDR1 is LGHNA and CDR2 is YNFKEQ. This CDR3 comprises 14 residues. V was trimmed by 0 bases and J by 3 bases, leaving 7 bases between them.

The chain is built from TRBV27 and TRBJ1-6; D is ambiguous. Trimming cost V 6 bases and J 8 bases, with 17 bases left between them. In germline, CDR1 is MNHEY, CDR2 SMNVEV (reference sequence). The CDR3 runs 15 residues. The CDR3 DNA is TGTGCCAGCAGCCCTCTCCCGATCCCCTATTCACCCCTCCACTTT. Translating it yields CASSPLPIPYSPLHF.

The genes are TRBV5-6 and TRBJ2-7, with 10 bases identical to TRBD1. The J segment lost 2 bases and the V segment lost 4 bases, leaving 6 bases of the junction unmatched. The CDR3 loop spans 15 amino acids. In germline, CDR1 is SGHDT, CDR2 YYEEEE. The CDR3 region has the DNA TGTGCCAGCAGCGATACCGGGACAGGGGCCTACGAGCAGTACTTC. Protein product: CASSDTGTGAYEQYF.

This clone was counted a single time. The rearrangement links TRBV29-1 to TRBJ1-1; D uncertain. The germline V and J ends were trimmed by 3 bases and 1 base, with 6 bases remaining between them. Germline lookup yields CDR1 SQVTM and CDR2 ANQGSEA. CDR3 length: 12 amino acids. For the CDR3, the DNA is TGCAGCGTTGATAACAGGAACACTGAAGCTTTCTTT. This sequence encodes CSVDNRNTEAFF. Full variable domain (remainder filled in from reference TRBV29-1 and TRBJ1-1): SAVISQKPSRDICQRGTSLTIQCQVDSQVTMMFWYRQQPGQSLTLIATANQGSEATYESGFVIDKFPISRPNLTFSTLTVSNMSPEDSSIYLCSVDNRNTEAFFGQGTRLTVV.